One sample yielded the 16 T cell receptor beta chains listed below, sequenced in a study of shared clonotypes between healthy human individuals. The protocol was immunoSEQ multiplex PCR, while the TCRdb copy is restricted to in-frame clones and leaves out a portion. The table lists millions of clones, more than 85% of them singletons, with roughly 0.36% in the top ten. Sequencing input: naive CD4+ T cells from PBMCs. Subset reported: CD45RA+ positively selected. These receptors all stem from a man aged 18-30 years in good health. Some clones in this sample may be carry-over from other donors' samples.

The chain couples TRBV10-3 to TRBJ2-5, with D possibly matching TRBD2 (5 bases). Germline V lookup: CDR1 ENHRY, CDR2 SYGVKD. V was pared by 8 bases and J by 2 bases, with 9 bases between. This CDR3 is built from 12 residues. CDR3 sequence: CAIGSGQETQYF. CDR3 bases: TGTGCCATCGGGAGCGGACAAGAGACCCAGTACTTC.

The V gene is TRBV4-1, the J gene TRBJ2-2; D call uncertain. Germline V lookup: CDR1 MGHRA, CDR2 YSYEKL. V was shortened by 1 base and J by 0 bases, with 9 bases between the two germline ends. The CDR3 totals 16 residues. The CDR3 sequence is CASSQGGSANTGELFF. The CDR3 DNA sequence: TGCGCCAGCAGCCAAGGTGGCAGCGCGAACACCGGGGAGCTGTTTTTT.

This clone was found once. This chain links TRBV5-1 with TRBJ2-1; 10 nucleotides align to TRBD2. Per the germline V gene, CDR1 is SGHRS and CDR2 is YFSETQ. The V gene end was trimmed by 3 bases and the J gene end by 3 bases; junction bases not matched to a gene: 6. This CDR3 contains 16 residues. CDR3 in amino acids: CASSSLAGDNYNEQFF. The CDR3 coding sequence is TGCGCCAGCAGCTCCCTAGCGGGAGACAACTACAATGAGCAGTTCTTC. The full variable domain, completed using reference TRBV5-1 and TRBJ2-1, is KAGVTQTPRYLIKTRGQQVTLSCSPISGHRSVSWYQQTPGQGLQFLFEYFSETQRNKGNFPGRFSGRQFSNSRSEMNVSTLELGDSALYLCASSSLAGDNYNEQFFGPGTRLTVL.

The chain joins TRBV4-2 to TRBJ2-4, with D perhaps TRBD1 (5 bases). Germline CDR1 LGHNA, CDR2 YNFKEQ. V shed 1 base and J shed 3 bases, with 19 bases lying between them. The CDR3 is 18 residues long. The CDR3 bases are TGTGCCAGCAGCCAAGGGCCAGGGCCAAATCTGGTCAAAAACATTCAGTACTTC. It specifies CASSQGPGPNLVKNIQYF.

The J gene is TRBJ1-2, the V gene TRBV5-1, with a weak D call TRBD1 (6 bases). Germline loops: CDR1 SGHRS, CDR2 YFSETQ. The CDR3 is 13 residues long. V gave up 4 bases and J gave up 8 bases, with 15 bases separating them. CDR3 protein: CASSNTGTEGYTF. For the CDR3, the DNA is TGCGCCAGCAGCAATACAGGGACGGAAGGCTACACCTTC.

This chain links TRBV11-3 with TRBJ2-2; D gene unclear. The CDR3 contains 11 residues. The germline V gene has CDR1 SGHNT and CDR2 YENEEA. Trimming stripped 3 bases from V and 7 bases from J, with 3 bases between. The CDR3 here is CASSFHGELFF. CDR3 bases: TGTGCCAGCAGCTTCCACGGGGAGCTGTTTTTT.

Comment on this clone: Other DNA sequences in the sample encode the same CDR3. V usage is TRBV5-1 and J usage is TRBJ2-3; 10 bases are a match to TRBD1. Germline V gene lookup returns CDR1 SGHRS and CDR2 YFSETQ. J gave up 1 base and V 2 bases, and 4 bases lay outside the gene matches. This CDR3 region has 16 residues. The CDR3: CASSLAGTGGTDTQYF. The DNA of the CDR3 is TGCGCCAGCAGCTTAGCCGGGACAGGGGGCACAGATACGCAGTATTTT.

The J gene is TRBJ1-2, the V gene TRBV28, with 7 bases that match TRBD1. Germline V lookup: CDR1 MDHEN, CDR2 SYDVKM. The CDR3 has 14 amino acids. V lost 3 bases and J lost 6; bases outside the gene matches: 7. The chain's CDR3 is CASSLHTGVDGYTF. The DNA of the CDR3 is TGTGCCAGCAGTTTGCACACAGGGGTAGATGGCTACACCTTC.

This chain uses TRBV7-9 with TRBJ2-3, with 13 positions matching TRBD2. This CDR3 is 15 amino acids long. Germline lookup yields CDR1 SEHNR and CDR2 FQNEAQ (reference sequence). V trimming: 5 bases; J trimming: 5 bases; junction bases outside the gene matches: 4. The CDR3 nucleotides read TGTGCCAGCAGCGCGCGGACTAGCGGGAGAGATACGCAGTATTTT. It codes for CASSARTSGRDTQYF.

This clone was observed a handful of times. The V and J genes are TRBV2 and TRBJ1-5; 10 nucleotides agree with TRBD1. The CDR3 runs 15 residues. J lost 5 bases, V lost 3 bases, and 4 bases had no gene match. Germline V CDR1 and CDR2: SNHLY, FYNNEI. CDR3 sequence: CASSEGQGRYQPQHF. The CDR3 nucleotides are TGTGCCAGCAGTGAGGGACAGGGGAGGTATCAGCCCCAGCATTTT.

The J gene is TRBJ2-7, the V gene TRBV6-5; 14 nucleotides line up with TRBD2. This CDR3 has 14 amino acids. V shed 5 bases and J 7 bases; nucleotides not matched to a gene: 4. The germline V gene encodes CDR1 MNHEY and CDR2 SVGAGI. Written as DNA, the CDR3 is TGTGCCAGCAGTCGACTAGCGGGAGGGGGGGAGCAGTACTTC. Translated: CASSRLAGGGEQYF.

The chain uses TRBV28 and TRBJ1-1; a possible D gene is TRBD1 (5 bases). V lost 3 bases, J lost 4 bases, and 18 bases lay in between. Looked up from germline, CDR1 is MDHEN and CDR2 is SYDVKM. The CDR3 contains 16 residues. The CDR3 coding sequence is TGTGCCAGCAGTTTCGGGGGTCGACAAATGGGCACTGAAGCTTTCTTT. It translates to CASSFGGRQMGTEAFF.

The CDR3, as DNA: TGTGCCAGCAGCCCCGTCTTAGGCGCAGATACGCAGTATTTT. It yields the protein CASSPVLGADTQYF. The gene calls are TRBV5-4 and TRBJ2-3; D uncertain. The germline gives CDR1 SGHNT, CDR2 YYREEE (reference sequence). V lost 4 bases to trimming and J lost 4 bases, with 13 bases between them. The CDR3 consists of 14 residues.

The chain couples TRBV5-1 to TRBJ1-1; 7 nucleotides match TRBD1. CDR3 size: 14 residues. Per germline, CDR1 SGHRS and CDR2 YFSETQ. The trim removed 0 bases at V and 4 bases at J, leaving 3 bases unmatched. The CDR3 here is CASSLAGTATEAFF. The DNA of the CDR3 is TGCGCCAGCAGCTTGGCAGGGACAGCCACTGAAGCTTTCTTT.

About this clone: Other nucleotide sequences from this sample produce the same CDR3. The CDR3 DNA follows: TGCGCCAGCAGTGGACAGGGGGCCGGGGAGCTGTTTTTT. It codes for CASSGQGAGELFF. J is TRBJ2-2 and V is TRBV5-1; TRBD1 aligns across 10 bases. V lost 5 bases, J lost 6 bases, and 1 base stayed unmatched. This CDR3 has 13 amino acids. CDR1 is SGHRS, CDR2 YFSETQ, per germline.

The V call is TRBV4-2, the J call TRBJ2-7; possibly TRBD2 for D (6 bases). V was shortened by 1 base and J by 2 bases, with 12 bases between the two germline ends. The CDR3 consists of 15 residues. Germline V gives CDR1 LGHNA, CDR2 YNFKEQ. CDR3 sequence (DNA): TGTGCCAGCAGCCAAGGCCTAGCGAGCACCTACGAGCAGTACTTC. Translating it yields CASSQGLASTYEQYF.